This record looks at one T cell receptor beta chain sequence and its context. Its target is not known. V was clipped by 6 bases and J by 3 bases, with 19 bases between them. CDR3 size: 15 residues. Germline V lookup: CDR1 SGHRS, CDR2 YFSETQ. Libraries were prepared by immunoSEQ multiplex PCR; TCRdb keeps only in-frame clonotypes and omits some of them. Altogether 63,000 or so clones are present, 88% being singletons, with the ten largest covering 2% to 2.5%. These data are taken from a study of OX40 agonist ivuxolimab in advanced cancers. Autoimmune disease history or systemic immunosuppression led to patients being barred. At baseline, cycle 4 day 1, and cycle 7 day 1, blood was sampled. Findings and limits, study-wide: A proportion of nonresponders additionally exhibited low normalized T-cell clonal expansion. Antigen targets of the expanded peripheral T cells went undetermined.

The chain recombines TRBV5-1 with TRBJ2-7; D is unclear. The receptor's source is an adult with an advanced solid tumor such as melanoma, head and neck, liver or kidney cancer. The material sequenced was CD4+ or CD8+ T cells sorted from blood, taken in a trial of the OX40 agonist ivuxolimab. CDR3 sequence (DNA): TGCGCCAGCACCCCCTGGGCCGGGTCTAACTACGAGCAGTACTTC. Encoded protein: CASTPWAGSNYEQYF.